This T cell receptor beta chain was retrieved from a study of blood T cell repertoires in COVID-19. This table comes from immunoSEQ multiplex PCR, and its TCRdb copy is limited to in-frame clones, with some not included. The top ten clones hold 6.2% of a sample with more than 95,000 clones, approximately 84% of them seen once. Trimming shortened V by 0 bases and J by 3 bases, and 12 bases separated the two germline ends. The CDR3 covers 16 residues. Germline V gives CDR1 LNHDA, CDR2 SQIVND (reference sequence). The specimen sequenced was peripheral blood. The chain recombines TRBV19 with TRBJ2-1; unclear D gene. The TCR sequence derives from a human donor in a cohort sampled during active COVID-19. CDR3 residues: CASSIDVRPGYNEQFF. DNA for the CDR3: TGTGCCAGTAGTATAGATGTTAGGCCGGGCTACAATGAGCAGTTCTTC.